This TCR beta chain stems from a study of control samples from healthy donors and cancer patients. CDR1 is SNHLY, CDR2 FYNNEI, per germline. The V end was cut by 7 bases, the J end by 6 bases, with 24 bases between. The CDR3 sequence is 16 residues long. Generated by immunoSEQ multiplex PCR, the TCRdb table keeps only in-frame clones and is missing some. The sample data list fewer than 200,000 clones. This TCR derives from a woman in her twenties or thirties in good health. The chain couples TRBV2 to TRBJ1-1, with D possibly being TRBD1 (6 bases). Specimen: blood. The CDR3 protein is CASMPPIQGIVPEAFF. The CDR3 nucleotides read TGTGCCAGCATGCCCCCTATACAGGGTATAGTCCCTGAAGCTTTCTTT. Looking up the rest from reference TRBV2 and TRBJ1-1 gives the full variable domain: EPEVTQTPSHQVTQMGQEVILRCVPISNHLYFYWYRQILGQKVEFLVSFYNNEISEKSEIFDDQFSVERPDGSNFTLKIRSTKLEDSAMYFCASMPPIQGIVPEAFFGQGTRLTVV.